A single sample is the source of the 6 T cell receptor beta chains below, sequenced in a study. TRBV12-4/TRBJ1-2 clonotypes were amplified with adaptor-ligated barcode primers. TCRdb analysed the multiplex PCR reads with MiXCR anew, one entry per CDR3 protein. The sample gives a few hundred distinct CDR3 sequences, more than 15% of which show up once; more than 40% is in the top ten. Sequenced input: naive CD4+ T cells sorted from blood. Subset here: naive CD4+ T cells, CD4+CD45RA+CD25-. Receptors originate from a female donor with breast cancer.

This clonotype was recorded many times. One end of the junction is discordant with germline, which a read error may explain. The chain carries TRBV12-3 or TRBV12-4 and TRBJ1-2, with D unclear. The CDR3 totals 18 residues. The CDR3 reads CASSLVELTFLGTYGYTF. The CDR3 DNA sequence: TGTGCCAGCAGCTTAGTCGAGTTAACCTTCCTAGGAACGTATGGCTACACCTTC.

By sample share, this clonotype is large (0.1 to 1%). CDR3 nucleotides: TGTGCCAGCAGTTTAGCCCTCAGGGTTCGAGGCTACACCTTC. Amino acids: CASSLALRVRGYTF. This chain joins TRBV12-3 or TRBV12-4 and TRBJ1-2; tentatively, D is TRBD1 (5 bases). This CDR3 spans 14 amino acids. Trimming took 0 bases from V and 8 from J, leaving 13 bases between them.

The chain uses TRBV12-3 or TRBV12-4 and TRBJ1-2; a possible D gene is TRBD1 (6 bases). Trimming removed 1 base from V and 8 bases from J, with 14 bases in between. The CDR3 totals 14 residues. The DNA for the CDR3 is TGTGCCAGCAGTTTAGGAACAGGGCAGGAGGGCTACACCTTC. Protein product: CASSLGTGQEGYTF.

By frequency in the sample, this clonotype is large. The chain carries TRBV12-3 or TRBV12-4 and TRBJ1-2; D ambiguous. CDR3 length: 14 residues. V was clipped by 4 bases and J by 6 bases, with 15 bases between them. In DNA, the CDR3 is TGTGCCAGCAGTTCATCCGGGAATAGGGATGGCTACACCTTC. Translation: CASSSSGNRDGYTF.

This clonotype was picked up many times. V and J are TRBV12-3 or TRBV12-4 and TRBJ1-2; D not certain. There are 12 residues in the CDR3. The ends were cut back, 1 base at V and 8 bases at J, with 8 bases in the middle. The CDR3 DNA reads TGTGCCAGCAGTTTAGGGTGGCTCGGCTACACCTTC. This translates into CASSLGWLGYTF.

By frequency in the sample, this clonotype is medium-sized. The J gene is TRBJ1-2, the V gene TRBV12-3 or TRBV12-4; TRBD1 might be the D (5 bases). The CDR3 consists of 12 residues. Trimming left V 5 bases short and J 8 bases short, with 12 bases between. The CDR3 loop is CASSLLRQGYTF. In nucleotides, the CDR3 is TGTGCCAGCAGTCTCCTCCGACAGGGCTACACCTTC.